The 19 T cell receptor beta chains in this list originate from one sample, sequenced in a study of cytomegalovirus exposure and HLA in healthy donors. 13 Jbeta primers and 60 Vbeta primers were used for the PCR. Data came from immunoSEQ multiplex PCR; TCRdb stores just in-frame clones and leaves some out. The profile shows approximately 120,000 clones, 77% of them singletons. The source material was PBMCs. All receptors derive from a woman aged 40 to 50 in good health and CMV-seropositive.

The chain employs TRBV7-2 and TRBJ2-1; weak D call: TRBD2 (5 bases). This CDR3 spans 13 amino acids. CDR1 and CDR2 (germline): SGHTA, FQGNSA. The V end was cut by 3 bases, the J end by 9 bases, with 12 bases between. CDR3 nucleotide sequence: TGTGCCAGCAGCTTCCAGAGGGAGCTTGAGCAGTTCTTC. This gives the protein CASSFQRELEQFF.

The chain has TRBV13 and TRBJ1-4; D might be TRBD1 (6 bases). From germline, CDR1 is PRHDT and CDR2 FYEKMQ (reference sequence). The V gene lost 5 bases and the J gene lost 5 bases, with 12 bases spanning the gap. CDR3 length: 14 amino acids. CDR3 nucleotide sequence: TGTGCCAGCAGCCCGGGACAAAGGAATGAAAAACTGTTTTTT. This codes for CASSPGQRNEKLFF.

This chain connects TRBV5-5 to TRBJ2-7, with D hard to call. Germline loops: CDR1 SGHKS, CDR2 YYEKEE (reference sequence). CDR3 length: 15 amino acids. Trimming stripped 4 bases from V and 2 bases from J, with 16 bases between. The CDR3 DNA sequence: TGTGCCAGCAGCCCCTCCAGCGATTTACCCTACGAGCAGTACTTC. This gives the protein CASSPSSDLPYEQYF.

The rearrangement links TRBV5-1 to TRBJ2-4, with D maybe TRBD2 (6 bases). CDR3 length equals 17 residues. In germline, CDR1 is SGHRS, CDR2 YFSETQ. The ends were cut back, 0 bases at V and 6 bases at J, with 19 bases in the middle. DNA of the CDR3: TGCGCCAGCAGCTTGGTATCCGCGGAGGGAAGGGGAAACATTCAGTACTTC. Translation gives CASSLVSAEGRGNIQYF.

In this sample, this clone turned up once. In DNA, the CDR3 is TGTGCCATCAGCCCCGCCGGGACAGGGAACACTGAAGCTTTCTTT. Translation gives CAISPAGTGNTEAFF. The chain is built from TRBV10-3 and TRBJ1-1; TRBD1 aligns across 8 bases. This CDR3 has 15 residues. CDR1 and CDR2 (germline): ENHRY, SYGVKD. Germline trimming cut 6 bases from V and 1 base from J; bases unmatched to any gene: 7.

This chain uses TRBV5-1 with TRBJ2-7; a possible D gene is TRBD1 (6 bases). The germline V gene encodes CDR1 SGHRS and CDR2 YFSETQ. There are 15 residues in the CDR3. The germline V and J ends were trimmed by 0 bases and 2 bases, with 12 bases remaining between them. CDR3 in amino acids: CASSLAAGVPYEQYF. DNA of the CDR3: TGCGCCAGCAGCTTGGCCGCAGGGGTCCCCTACGAGCAGTACTTC.

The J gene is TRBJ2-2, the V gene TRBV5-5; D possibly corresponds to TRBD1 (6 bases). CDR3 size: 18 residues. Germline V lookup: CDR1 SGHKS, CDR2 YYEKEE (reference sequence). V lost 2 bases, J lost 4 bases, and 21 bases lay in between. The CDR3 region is CASSFSRTGPTVTGELFF. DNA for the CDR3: TGTGCCAGCAGCTTCTCCCGTACAGGGCCAACTGTCACCGGGGAGCTGTTTTTT.

The CDR3 sequence is CASSPTGDYEQYF. CDR3 DNA: TGTGCCAGCAGCCCGACAGGGGACTACGAGCAGTACTTC. This chain joins TRBV5-5 and TRBJ2-7; TRBD1 matches 8 bases. The CDR3 totals 13 residues. In germline, CDR1 is SGHKS, CDR2 YYEKEE (reference sequence). The V segment lost 4 bases and the J segment 3 bases; nucleotides outside the gene matches: 3.

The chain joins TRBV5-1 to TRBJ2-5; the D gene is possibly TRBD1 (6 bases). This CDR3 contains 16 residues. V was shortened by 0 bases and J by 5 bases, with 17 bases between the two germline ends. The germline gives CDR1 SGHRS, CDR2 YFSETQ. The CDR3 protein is CASSLEGLGARETQYF. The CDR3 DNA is TGCGCCAGCAGCTTGGAGGGGTTGGGGGCCCGGGAGACCCAGTACTTC.

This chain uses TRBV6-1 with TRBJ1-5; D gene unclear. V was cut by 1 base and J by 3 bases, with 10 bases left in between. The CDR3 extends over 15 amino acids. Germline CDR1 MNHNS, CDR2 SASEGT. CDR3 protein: CASSEGYSYNQPQHF. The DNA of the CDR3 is TGTGCCAGCAGTGAAGGGTACAGCTACAATCAGCCCCAGCATTTT.

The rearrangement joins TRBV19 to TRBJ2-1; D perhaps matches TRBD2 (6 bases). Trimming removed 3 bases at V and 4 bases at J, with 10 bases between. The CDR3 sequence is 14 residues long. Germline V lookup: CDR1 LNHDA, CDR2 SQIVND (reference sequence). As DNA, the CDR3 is TGTGCCAGTAGTATGAGGACTATTTACAATGAGCAGTTCTTC. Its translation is CASSMRTIYNEQFF.

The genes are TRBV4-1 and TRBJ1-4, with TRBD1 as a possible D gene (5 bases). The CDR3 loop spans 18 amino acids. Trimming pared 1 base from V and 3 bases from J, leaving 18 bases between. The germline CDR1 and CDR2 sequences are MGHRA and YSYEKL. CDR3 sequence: CASSQVFRSGGANEKLFF. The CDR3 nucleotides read TGCGCCAGCAGCCAAGTATTCCGTAGCGGGGGGGCTAATGAAAAACTGTTTTTT.

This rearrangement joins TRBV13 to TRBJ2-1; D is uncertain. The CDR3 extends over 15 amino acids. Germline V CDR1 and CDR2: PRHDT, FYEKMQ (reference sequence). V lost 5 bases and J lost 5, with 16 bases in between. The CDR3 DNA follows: TGTGCCAGCAGCCCGCGAGACTCCCGAAACAATGAGCAGTTCTTC. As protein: CASSPRDSRNNEQFF.

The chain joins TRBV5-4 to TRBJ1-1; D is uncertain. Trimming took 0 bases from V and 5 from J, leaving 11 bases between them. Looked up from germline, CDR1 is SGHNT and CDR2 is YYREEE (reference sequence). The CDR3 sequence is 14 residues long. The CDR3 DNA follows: TGTGCCAGCAGCTTGGAATCGAGGAGAACTGAAGCTTTCTTT. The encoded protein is CASSLESRRTEAFF.

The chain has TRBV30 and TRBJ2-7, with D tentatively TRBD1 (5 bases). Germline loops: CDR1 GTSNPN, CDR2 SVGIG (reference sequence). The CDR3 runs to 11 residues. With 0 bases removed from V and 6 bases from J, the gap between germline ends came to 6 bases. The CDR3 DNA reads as TGTGCCTGGAGTGTACAGGCCGAGCAGTACTTC. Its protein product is CAWSVQAEQYF.

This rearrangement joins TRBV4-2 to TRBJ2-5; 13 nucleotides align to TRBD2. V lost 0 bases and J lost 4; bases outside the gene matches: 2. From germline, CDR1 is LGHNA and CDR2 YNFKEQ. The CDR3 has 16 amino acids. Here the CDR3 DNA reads TGTGCCAGCAGCCAAGATGGACTAGCGGGAGTAGAGACCCAGTACTTC. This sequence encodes CASSQDGLAGVETQYF.

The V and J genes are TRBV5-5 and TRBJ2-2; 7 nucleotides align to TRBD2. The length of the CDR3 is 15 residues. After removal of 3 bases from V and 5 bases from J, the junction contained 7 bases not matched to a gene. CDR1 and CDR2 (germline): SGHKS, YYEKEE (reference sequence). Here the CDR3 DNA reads TGTGCCAGCAGCTGGGAGGGAGGGCAGACCGGGGAGCTGTTTTTT. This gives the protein CASSWEGGQTGELFF.

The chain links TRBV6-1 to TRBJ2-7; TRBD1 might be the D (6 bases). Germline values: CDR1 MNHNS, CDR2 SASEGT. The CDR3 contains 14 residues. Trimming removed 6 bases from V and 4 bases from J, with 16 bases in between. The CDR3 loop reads CASSRGQTIYEQYF. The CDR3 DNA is TGTGCCAGCAGCCGAGGACAGACCATTTACGAGCAGTACTTC.

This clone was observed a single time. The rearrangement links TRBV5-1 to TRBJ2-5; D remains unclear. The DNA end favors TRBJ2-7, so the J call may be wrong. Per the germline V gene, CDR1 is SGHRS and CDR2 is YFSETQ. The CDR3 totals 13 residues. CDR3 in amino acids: CASSLDGAYEQYF. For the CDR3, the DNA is TGCGCCAGCAGCTTGGACGGAGCCTACGAGCAGTACTTC.